This is a list of T cell receptor beta chains from one sample in a study of blood T cell repertoires in COVID-19. Clones were read by immunoSEQ multiplex PCR, and TCRdb kept only the in-frame ones, dropping some. The table lists roughly 100,000 clones, 90% to 95% of them singletons. The sample taken for sequencing was peripheral blood. These TCRs come from a human donor with active COVID-19. The donor label of this sample is uncertain. Each CDR3 is given with its conserved first and last residue. Fields, in order: D gene, clone size, J gene, V gene, CDR3 protein, CDR3 DNA. D genes are given only for firm matches. Size tells how often a clone was seen (once, few, many) or the class of an expanded clone, and some rows leave it out.

TRBD1 | NA | TRBJ1-1 | TRBV6-5 | CASRKTGSKPEAFF | TGTGCCAGCAGGAAGACAGGGTCGAAACCTGAAGCTTTCTTT
NA | NA | TRBJ1-5 | TRBV5-5 | CASSATGFNQPQHF | TGTGCCAGCAGCGCGACAGGATTCAATCAGCCCCAGCATTTT
TRBD2 | once | TRBJ2-1 | TRBV4-2 | CASSQGQARGGFNNEQFF | TGTGCCAGCAGCCAAGGACAGGCTCGGGGGGGCTTCAACAATGAGCAGTTCTTC
NA | once | TRBJ2-7 | TRBV6-6 | CASRPRQTAYEQYF | TGTGCCAGCAGACCCCGACAGACCGCCTACGAGCAGTACTTC
NA | NA | TRBJ2-3 | TRBV11-2 | CASRRNTDSGTDTQYF | TGTGCCAGCAGAAGAAACACGGACAGTGGCACAGATACGCAGTATTTT
NA | NA | TRBJ1-1 | TRBV11-2 | CASSLEPRGAFF | TGTGCCAGCAGCTTAGAACCTCGGGGAGCTTTCTTT
TRBD1 | few | TRBJ1-2 | TRBV28 | CASSLDREDLVGYTF | TGTGCCAGCAGTCTGGACAGGGAGGATCTGGTTGGCTACACCTTC
TRBD1 | once | TRBJ2-6 | TRBV2 | CASSIGQGSSRANVLTF | TGTGCCAGCAGTATCGGACAGGGAAGTAGTAGGGCCAACGTCCTGACTTTC
NA | NA | TRBJ2-7 | TRBV7-3 | CASSPGHSYEQYF | TGTGCCAGCAGCCCGGGACACTCCTACGAGCAGTACTTC
NA | NA | TRBJ2-3 | TRBV7-2 | CASSLWGGVADTQYF | TGTGCCAGCAGCTTATGGGGGGGCGTGGCAGATACGCAGTATTTT
TRBD1 | NA | TRBJ1-5 | TRBV19 | CASSPDRGGRAQHF | TGTGCCAGTAGTCCGGACAGGGGGGGTCGGGCCCAGCATTTT
TRBD1 | NA | TRBJ1-5 | TRBV27 | CASSFGQAGSNQPQHF | TGTGCCAGTTCATTTGGACAGGCTGGTAGCAATCAGCCCCAGCATTTT
TRBD1 | NA | TRBJ1-6 | TRBV6-1 | CASSEGGTDYSPLHF | TGTGCCAGCAGTGAAGGTGGGACAGACTATTCACCCCTCCACTTT
NA | NA | TRBJ1-4 | TRBV5-4 | CASSLHQGSEKLFF | TGTGCCAGCAGCTTACATCAGGGATCGGAAAAACTGTTTTTT
TRBD1 | NA | TRBJ2-1 | TRBV9 | CASSPDRGNEQFF | TGTGCCAGCAGCCCAGACAGGGGGAATGAGCAGTTCTTC
TRBD2 | once | TRBJ2-3 | TRBV5-4 | CASSLEGRGEADTQYF | TGTGCCAGCAGCTTGGAGGGTCGGGGGGAAGCAGATACGCAGTATTTT
NA | NA | TRBJ1-2 | TRBV6-1 | CASSDPPGGYTF | TGTGCCAGCAGTGACCCCCCAGGCGGCTACACCTTC